A selection of T cell receptor beta chains follows, all from one sample in a study of shared clonotypes between healthy human individuals. The protocol was immunoSEQ multiplex PCR, while the TCRdb copy is restricted to in-frame clones and leaves out a portion. The repertoire holds approximately 2.5 million clones, roughly 93% seen once, with around 0.4% in the top ten. The sample consisted of naive CD4+ T cells from PBMCs. These receptors came from a man younger than 35 in good health. Some clones in this sample may be carry-over from other donors' samples. Each CDR3 is given with its conserved first and last residue. Each record gives: D gene, J gene, V gene, clone size, CDR3 DNA, CDR3 protein. The D gene is left open where the match is weak. Only part of the rows carry a size: once, few, many, or a class if the clone is expanded.

d_call: .; j_call: TRBJ2-2; v_call: TRBV10-3; clone_size: .; cdr3_nt: TGTGCCATCAGTGCAGAGACCGGGGAGCTGTTTTTT; cdr3_aa: CAISAETGELFF
d_call: TRBD2; j_call: TRBJ2-1; v_call: TRBV7-2; clone_size: .; cdr3_nt: TGTGCCAGCAGCTTACTGCTAGCGGGAGATGAGCAGTTCTTC; cdr3_aa: CASSLLLAGDEQFF
d_call: TRBD1; j_call: TRBJ1-5; v_call: TRBV19; clone_size: .; cdr3_nt: TGTGCCAGTAGTATCGACAGGGGGCTCAATCAGCCCCAGCATTTT; cdr3_aa: CASSIDRGLNQPQHF
d_call: .; j_call: TRBJ1-1; v_call: TRBV4-1; clone_size: few; cdr3_nt: TGCGCCAGCAGCCAAGTAGGTAGCCGGGTCACTGAAGCTTTCTTT; cdr3_aa: CASSQVGSRVTEAFF
d_call: .; j_call: TRBJ2-5; v_call: TRBV18; clone_size: .; cdr3_nt: TGTGCCAGCTCAAAGGACCGAACAGAGACCCAGTACTTC; cdr3_aa: CASSKDRTETQYF
d_call: TRBD1; j_call: TRBJ2-5; v_call: TRBV19; clone_size: .; cdr3_nt: TGTGCCAGTAGTTCCGCCGCGACAGGGGGGAAAGAGACCCAGTACTTC; cdr3_aa: CASSSAATGGKETQYF
d_call: .; j_call: TRBJ2-5; v_call: TRBV5-1; clone_size: .; cdr3_nt: TGCGCCAGCAGCTTGATGGGGGCGCAAGAGACCCAGTACTTC; cdr3_aa: CASSLMGAQETQYF
d_call: TRBD1; j_call: TRBJ2-6; v_call: TRBV28; clone_size: .; cdr3_nt: TGTGCCAGCAGTTCCGGGACAGACGCCTCTGGGGCCAACGTCCTGACTTTC; cdr3_aa: CASSSGTDASGANVLTF
d_call: TRBD2; j_call: TRBJ2-1; v_call: TRBV6-1; clone_size: once; cdr3_nt: TGTGCCAGCAGTGAAGCGGGGCGGACTAGTGGATTCTTC; cdr3_aa: CASSEAGRTSGFF
d_call: .; j_call: TRBJ1-1; v_call: TRBV27; clone_size: few; cdr3_nt: TGTGCCAGCAGTTTATCGGGGACGGGTGAAGCTTTCTTT; cdr3_aa: CASSLSGTGEAFF
d_call: .; j_call: TRBJ1-5; v_call: TRBV5-1; clone_size: .; cdr3_nt: TGCGCCAGCAGCTTGGGGACAGTTCTGGGTCAGCCCCAGCATTTT; cdr3_aa: CASSLGTVLGQPQHF
d_call: .; j_call: TRBJ2-4; v_call: TRBV5-1; clone_size: few; cdr3_nt: TGCGCCAGCAGCCCGGAGGAAGCCAAAAACATTCAGTACTTC; cdr3_aa: CASSPEEAKNIQYF
d_call: .; j_call: TRBJ2-1; v_call: TRBV18; clone_size: .; cdr3_nt: TGTGCCAGCTCACCAAGTTCGGATGAGCAGTTCTTC; cdr3_aa: CASSPSSDEQFF
d_call: .; j_call: TRBJ1-2; v_call: TRBV7-3; clone_size: .; cdr3_nt: TGTGCCAGCAGCTTAACTGGGCAGGGTGGCTACACCTTC; cdr3_aa: CASSLTGQGGYTF
d_call: TRBD2; j_call: TRBJ2-3; v_call: TRBV10-1; clone_size: .; cdr3_nt: TGCGCCAGCGCTCAGGGAGGGATCACAGATACGCAGTATTTT; cdr3_aa: CASAQGGITDTQYF
d_call: .; j_call: TRBJ2-1; v_call: TRBV7-3; clone_size: .; cdr3_nt: TGTGCCAGCAGCTTGGCTGGAGCCCAATACAATGAGCAGTTCTTC; cdr3_aa: CASSLAGAQYNEQFF
d_call: .; j_call: TRBJ2-7; v_call: TRBV7-2; clone_size: .; cdr3_nt: TGTGCCAGCAGCTTATTTGCCGGGAGTTTCGAGCAGTACTTC; cdr3_aa: CASSLFAGSFEQYF
d_call: .; j_call: TRBJ2-5; v_call: TRBV7-9; clone_size: .; cdr3_nt: TGTGCCAGCAGCCCCCCCGCCCCCCAAGAGACCCAGTACTTC; cdr3_aa: CASSPPAPQETQYF
d_call: .; j_call: TRBJ2-5; v_call: TRBV5-1; clone_size: .; cdr3_nt: TGCGCCAGCAGCACGGCGGCCCGAGAGACCCAGTACTTC; cdr3_aa: CASSTAARETQYF
d_call: .; j_call: TRBJ1-2; v_call: TRBV6-5; clone_size: once; cdr3_nt: TGTGCCAGCAGTTACTCAGGACGGAACTATGGCTACACCTTC; cdr3_aa: CASSYSGRNYGYTF
d_call: .; j_call: TRBJ1-4; v_call: TRBV28; clone_size: .; cdr3_nt: TGTGCCAGCAGTTTCGAAATAGGTGAAAAACTGTTTTTT; cdr3_aa: CASSFEIGEKLFF
d_call: TRBD1; j_call: TRBJ1-1; v_call: TRBV27; clone_size: once; cdr3_nt: TGTGCCAGCAGTTCCCTGGACAGGGCTGAAGCTTTCTTT; cdr3_aa: CASSSLDRAEAFF
d_call: TRBD1; j_call: TRBJ1-2; v_call: TRBV5-4; clone_size: .; cdr3_nt: TGTGCCAGCAGCTCTGACAGGGGGACGAACTATGGCTACACCTTC; cdr3_aa: CASSSDRGTNYGYTF
d_call: TRBD2; j_call: TRBJ2-2; v_call: TRBV28; clone_size: .; cdr3_nt: TGTGCCAGCAGTTTCCCGGGACTAGCGGCAAACGCGAACACCGGGGAGCTGTTTTTT; cdr3_aa: CASSFPGLAANANTGELFF
d_call: .; j_call: TRBJ2-5; v_call: TRBV5-1; clone_size: .; cdr3_nt: TGCGCCAGCAGCGCCCAGGGTTCAGAGACCCAGTACTTC; cdr3_aa: CASSAQGSETQYF
d_call: .; j_call: TRBJ2-5; v_call: TRBV28; clone_size: .; cdr3_nt: TGTGCCAGCAGTTTATCCGACCGACTCGGGTTAACCCAGTACTTC; cdr3_aa: CASSLSDRLGLTQYF
d_call: .; j_call: TRBJ1-1; v_call: TRBV7-2; clone_size: once; cdr3_nt: TGTGCCAGCAGCCGTACAAGGCTGGCCCTCACTGAAGCTTTCTTT; cdr3_aa: CASSRTRLALTEAFF
d_call: .; j_call: TRBJ2-1; v_call: TRBV7-6; clone_size: .; cdr3_nt: TGTGCCAGCAGCTCATCCGGGACAAACTACAATGAGCAGTTCTTC; cdr3_aa: CASSSSGTNYNEQFF
d_call: TRBD1; j_call: TRBJ2-7; v_call: TRBV5-1; clone_size: once; cdr3_nt: TGCGCCAGCAGGGCCTTTTACAGGGGGCTCTACGAGCAGTACTTC; cdr3_aa: CASRAFYRGLYEQYF
d_call: .; j_call: TRBJ2-1; v_call: TRBV27; clone_size: .; cdr3_nt: TGTGCCAGCAGTTTAAGAGGACAACAGTTCTTC; cdr3_aa: CASSLRGQQFF
d_call: .; j_call: TRBJ2-7; v_call: TRBV5-1; clone_size: once; cdr3_nt: TGCGCCAGCAGCTTTAAACTGGAGGGCGGACCGGCCTTC; cdr3_aa: CASSFKLEGGPAF
d_call: TRBD1; j_call: TRBJ1-5; v_call: TRBV28; clone_size: .; cdr3_nt: TGTGCCAGCAGAGACAGGCGGACAGGGAGAGTAAGGACCCAGCATTTT; cdr3_aa: CASRDRRTGRVRTQHF
d_call: TRBD2; j_call: TRBJ2-1; v_call: TRBV7-9; clone_size: .; cdr3_nt: TGTGCCAGCAGCGGGACCCCCCTCTCGGGGACTAGCGGGAGTCGAGAGCAGTTCTTC; cdr3_aa: CASSGTPLSGTSGSREQFF
d_call: TRBD1; j_call: TRBJ2-2; v_call: TRBV11-3; clone_size: .; cdr3_nt: TGTGCCAGCAGCTCGGGACAGGCGAACACCGGGGAGCTGTTTTTT; cdr3_aa: CASSSGQANTGELFF
d_call: .; j_call: TRBJ1-1; v_call: TRBV28; clone_size: .; cdr3_nt: TGTGCCAGCAGTTTAACCCTAAGGTCCTACTCGAACACTGAAGCTTTCTTT; cdr3_aa: CASSLTLRSYSNTEAFF
d_call: .; j_call: TRBJ2-2; v_call: TRBV19; clone_size: .; cdr3_nt: TGTGCCACCTATAGTGGGAACACCGGGGAGCTGTTTTTT; cdr3_aa: CATYSGNTGELFF
d_call: TRBD1; j_call: TRBJ2-2; v_call: TRBV5-1; clone_size: .; cdr3_nt: TGCGCCAGCAGCTTCCATCCGACAGGGGACACCGGGGAGCTGTTTTTT; cdr3_aa: CASSFHPTGDTGELFF